This T cell receptor (beta chain) was found in a study of T cells in Graves' hyperthyroidism and ophthalmopathy. The CDR3 loop spans 12 amino acids. V shed 5 bases and J shed 8 bases, with 10 bases lying between them. Germline assignment: CDR1 SEHNR and CDR2 FQNEAQ (reference sequence). Study results and caveats: For ophthalmopathy, model prediction preceded onset by a median 6.5 months. Appearing also in blood were most of the thyroid clonotypes expanded above 0.001. A 13 V-J signature model discriminated ophthalmopathy versus stable hyperthyroidism.

With respect to this clonotype: As yet, its antigen is unknown.

Amplified regions were TCR beta CDR3 sequences from RNA transcripts. A first-round RT-PCR of the TCR CDR3 used the HTBI primer set. Via MiXCR, TCRdb re-called the multiplex PCR reads, giving one row per CDR3 protein. The data show about 380,000 distinct CDR3 sequences, approximately 17% seen once. The sequenced material came from blood. V usage is TRBV7-9 and J usage is TRBJ2-1; D gene ambiguous. This clonotype was sampled from a man aged 18 to 35 with Graves' ophthalmopathy. The CDR3 region has the DNA TGTGCCAGCAGCCAAGTACGCGATGAGCAGTTCTTC. This encodes CASSQVRDEQFF.